This T cell receptor (beta chain) was profiled in a study of human T cells and chemical hapten exposure. Across the study: Patients additionally received therapeutic doses of diphenylcyclopropenone on the scalp once a week, and this continued throughout the roughly 26-week study. Largely, small differences in pooled library volume made per-sample TCR yields vary.

V was clipped by 1 base and J by 13 bases; unmatched bases: 9. CDR1 and CDR2 from the germline V gene are LGHNA and YNFKEQ. The CDR3 runs 14 residues. Study-wide points: Expanded TCRs clustered into significantly more large CDR3 similarity groups than controls, the analysis revealed.

TCRdb used MiXCR to reprocess the RACE reads, holding one entry per CDR3 protein. Found here are 28,000 or so distinct CDR3 sequences, around 6% of them singletons; the top ten hold about 5.6%. As for time point: patch test 3, about 24 weeks after DPC sensitization. Treatment meaning: therapeutic diphenylcyclopropenone sensitization with weekly scalp DPC. Total RNA was extracted from unfractionated whole blood. This clonotype turned up a few times. Its antigen is undetermined. The TCR originated in a man aged 25 to 40 with alopecia areata. Some clones in this sample may be carry-over from other donors' samples. Sequences were derived from whole blood, sampled in connection with sensitization to the hapten diphenylcyclopropenone (DPC). The chain joins TRBV4-2 to TRBJ2-1; TRBD2 aligns across 8 bases. The CDR3 loop is CASSQARGGGIQFF. The DNA of the CDR3 is TGTGCCAGCAGCCAAGCCCGAGGCGGGGGGATACAGTTCTTC.